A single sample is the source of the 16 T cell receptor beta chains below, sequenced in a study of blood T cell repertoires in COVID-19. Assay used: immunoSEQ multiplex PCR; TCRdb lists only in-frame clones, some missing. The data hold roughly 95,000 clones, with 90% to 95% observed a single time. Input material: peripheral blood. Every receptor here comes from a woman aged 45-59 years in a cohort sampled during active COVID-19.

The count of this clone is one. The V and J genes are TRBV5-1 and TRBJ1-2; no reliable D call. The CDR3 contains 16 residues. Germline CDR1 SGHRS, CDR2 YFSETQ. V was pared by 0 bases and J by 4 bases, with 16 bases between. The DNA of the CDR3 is TGCGCCAGCAGCTTGGGGGGAGTAGCCGCCTCCTATGGCTACACCTTC. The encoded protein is CASSLGGVAASYGYTF.

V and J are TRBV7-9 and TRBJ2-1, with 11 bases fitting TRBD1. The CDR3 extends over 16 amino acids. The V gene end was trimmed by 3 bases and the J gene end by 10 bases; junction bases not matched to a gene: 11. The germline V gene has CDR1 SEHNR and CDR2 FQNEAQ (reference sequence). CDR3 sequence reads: CASSFYGQGALGEQFF. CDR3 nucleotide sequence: TGTGCCAGCAGCTTTTACGGACAGGGGGCTCTCGGCGAGCAGTTCTTC.

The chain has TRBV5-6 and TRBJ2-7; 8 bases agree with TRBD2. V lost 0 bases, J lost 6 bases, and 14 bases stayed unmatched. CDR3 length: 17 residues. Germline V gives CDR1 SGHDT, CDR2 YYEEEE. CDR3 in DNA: TGTGCCAGCAGCTTGGCAGGGCTTACGGGAGGGAGTGGCGAGCAGTACTTC. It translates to CASSLAGLTGGSGEQYF.

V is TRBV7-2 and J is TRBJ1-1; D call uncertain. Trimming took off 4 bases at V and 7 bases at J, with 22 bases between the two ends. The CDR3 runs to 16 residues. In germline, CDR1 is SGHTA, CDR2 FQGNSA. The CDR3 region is CASSSPRTPGVDEAFF. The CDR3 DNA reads TGTGCCAGCAGCTCCCCCCGGACGCCGGGAGTTGATGAAGCTTTCTTT.

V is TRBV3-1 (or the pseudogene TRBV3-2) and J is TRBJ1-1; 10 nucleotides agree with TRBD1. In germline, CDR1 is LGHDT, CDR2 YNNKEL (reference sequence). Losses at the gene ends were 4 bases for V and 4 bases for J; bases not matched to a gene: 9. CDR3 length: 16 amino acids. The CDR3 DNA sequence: TGTGCCAGCAGCCCGGGACAGGGGATATCAACCACTGAAGCTTTCTTT. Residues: CASSPGQGISTTEAFF.

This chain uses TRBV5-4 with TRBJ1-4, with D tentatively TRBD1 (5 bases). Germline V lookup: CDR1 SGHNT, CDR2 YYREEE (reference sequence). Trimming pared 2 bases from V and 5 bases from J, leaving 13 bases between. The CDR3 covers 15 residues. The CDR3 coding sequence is TGTGCCAGCAGCTTCGGGGCCCGGGGGAATGAAAAACTGTTTTTT. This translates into CASSFGARGNEKLFF.

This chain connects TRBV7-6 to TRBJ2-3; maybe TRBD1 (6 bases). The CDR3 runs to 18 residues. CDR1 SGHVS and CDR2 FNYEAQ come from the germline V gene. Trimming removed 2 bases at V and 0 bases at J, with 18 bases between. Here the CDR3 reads CASSLTPQGSPSTDTQYF. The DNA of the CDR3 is TGTGCCAGCAGCTTAACGCCTCAGGGGTCCCCTAGCACAGATACGCAGTATTTT.

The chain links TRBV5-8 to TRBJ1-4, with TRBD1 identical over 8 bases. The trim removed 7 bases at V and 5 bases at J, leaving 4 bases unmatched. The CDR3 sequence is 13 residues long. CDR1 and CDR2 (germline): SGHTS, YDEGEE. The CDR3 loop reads CASARGLNEKLFF. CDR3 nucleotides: TGTGCCAGCGCCAGGGGGCTCAATGAAAAACTGTTTTTT.

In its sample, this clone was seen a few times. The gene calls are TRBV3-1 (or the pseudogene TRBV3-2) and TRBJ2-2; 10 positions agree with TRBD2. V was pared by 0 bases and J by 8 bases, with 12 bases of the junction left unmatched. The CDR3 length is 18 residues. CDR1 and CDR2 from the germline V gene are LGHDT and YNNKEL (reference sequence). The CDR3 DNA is TGTGCCAGCAGCCAAGAACCTAGCGGGAGTCCATCATCGGGGGAGCTGTTTTTT. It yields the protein CASSQEPSGSPSSGELFF.

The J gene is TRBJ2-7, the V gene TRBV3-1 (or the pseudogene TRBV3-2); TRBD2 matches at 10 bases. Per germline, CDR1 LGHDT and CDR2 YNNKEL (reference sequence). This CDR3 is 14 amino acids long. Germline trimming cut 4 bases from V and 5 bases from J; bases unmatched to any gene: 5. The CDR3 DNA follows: TGTGCCAGCAGCCCTAGCGGGAGTCCCAACGAGCAGTACTTC. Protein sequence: CASSPSGSPNEQYF.

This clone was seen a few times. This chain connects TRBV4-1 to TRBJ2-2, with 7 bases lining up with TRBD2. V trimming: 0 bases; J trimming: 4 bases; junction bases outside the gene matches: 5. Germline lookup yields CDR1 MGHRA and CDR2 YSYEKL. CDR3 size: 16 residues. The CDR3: CASSQDVREITGELFF. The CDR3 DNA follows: TGCGCCAGCAGCCAAGACGTGCGGGAGATCACCGGGGAGCTGTTTTTT.

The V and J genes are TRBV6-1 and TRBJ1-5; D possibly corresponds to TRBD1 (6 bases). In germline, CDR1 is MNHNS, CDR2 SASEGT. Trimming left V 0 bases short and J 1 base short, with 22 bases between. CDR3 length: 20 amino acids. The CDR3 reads CASSEAPGGLNRVSNQPQHF. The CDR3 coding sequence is TGTGCCAGCAGTGAAGCTCCGGGGGGGCTTAACCGGGTAAGCAATCAGCCCCAGCATTTT.

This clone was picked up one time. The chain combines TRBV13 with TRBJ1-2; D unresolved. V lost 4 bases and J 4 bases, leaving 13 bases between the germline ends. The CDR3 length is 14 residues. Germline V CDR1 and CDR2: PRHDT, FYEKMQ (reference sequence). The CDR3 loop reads CASSSQTAGYGYTF. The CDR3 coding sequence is TGTGCCAGCAGCTCACAGACCGCTGGCTATGGCTACACCTTC.

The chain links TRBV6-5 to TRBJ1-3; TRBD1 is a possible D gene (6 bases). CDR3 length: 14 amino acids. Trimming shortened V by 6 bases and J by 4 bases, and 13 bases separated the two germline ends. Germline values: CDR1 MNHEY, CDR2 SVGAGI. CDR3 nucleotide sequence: TGTGCCAGCAGCGGACAGCAAGGGGGAAACACCATATATTTT. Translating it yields CASSGQQGGNTIYF.

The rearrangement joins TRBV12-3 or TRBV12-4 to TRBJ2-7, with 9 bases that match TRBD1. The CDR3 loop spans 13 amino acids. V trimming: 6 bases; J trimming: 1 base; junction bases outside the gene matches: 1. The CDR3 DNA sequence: TGTGCCAGCAGCGGACAGGGGTCCTACGAGCAGTACTTC. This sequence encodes CASSGQGSYEQYF.

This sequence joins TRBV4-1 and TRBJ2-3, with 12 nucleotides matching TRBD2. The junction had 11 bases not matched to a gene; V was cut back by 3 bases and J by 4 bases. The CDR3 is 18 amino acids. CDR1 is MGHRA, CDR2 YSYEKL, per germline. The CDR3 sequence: CASSHPSGRAYKADTQYF. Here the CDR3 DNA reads TGCGCCAGCAGCCACCCTAGCGGGAGGGCCTACAAGGCAGATACGCAGTATTTT.